This is a list of T cell receptor beta chains from one sample in a study of blood T cell repertoires in COVID-19. The assay was immunoSEQ multiplex PCR, and TCRdb's table has in-frame clones only and misses some. The data contain approximately 470,000 clones, about 90% of them seen just once; the ten biggest clones take up under 0.85%. Sequenced material: PBMCs or T cells enriched from blood (not recorded which). The source is a woman aged 18-30 years who had recovered from COVID-19. CDR3s include the opening cysteine and the closing phenylalanine or tryptophan. A D gene is named only where the DNA matches it firmly. The listing skips clone size in some rows; elsewhere it reads once, few, many or a size class.

TGTGCCAGCTCGCCGGACAGGGGAGCTGAAGCTTTCTTT CASSPDRGAEAFF TRBJ1-1 TRBD1 TRBV2 .
TGTGCCAGCAGCTTGGGACAGGTCCCATTGTATAATTCACCCCTCCACTTT CASSLGQVPLYNSPLHF TRBJ1-6 . TRBV5-5 .
TGTGCCAGCAGCTTAAGGGACAGGGGGGACAATGAGCAGTTCTTC CASSLRDRGDNEQFF TRBJ2-1 TRBD1 TRBV7-9 .
TGTGCCATCAGGACGGGGAGCTCCTACAATGAGCAGTTCTTC CAIRTGSSYNEQFF TRBJ2-1 . TRBV10-3 .
TGCGCCACCCCAGCGGGGGAGCCCCTGAGCTCCTACGAGCAGTACTTC CATPAGEPLSSYEQYF TRBJ2-7 TRBD2 TRBV23-1 .
TGTGCCAGCAGGAGACAGAATACGCAGTATTTT CASRRQNTQYF TRBJ2-3 . TRBV6-5 .
TGCGCCAGCAGCTTGATCAGGGGTTCGGGAACACTGAACCAAGCTTTCTTT CASSLIRGSGTLNQAFF TRBJ1-1 . TRBV5-1 .
TGTGCCAGCAGCTTATCAAGGGAGGGAGATCGCTACACCTTC CASSLSREGDRYTF TRBJ1-2 . TRBV7-8 .
TGTGCCATCAGCGCAATACAGGGGGCGAATGAAGCTTTCTTT CAISAIQGANEAFF TRBJ1-1 TRBD1 TRBV10-3 .
TGTGCCAGCAGTTTTACCGGGACAGGGGTTACTGAAGCTTTCTTT CASSFTGTGVTEAFF TRBJ1-1 TRBD1 TRBV2 .
TGTGCCAGCAGTTTTAAGACAGGGTACCAAGAGACCCAGTACTTC CASSFKTGYQETQYF TRBJ2-5 TRBD1 TRBV28 once
TGTGCCTGGAGTGTAGGGCCCAGGGGGAGCTATGGCTACACCTTC CAWSVGPRGSYGYTF TRBJ1-2 TRBD1 TRBV30 few
TGCGCCAGCAGCTTATCGGGGGTAGATACCGGGGAGCTGTTTTTT CASSLSGVDTGELFF TRBJ2-2 . TRBV5-1 .
TGTGCCAGCACCTTACCGGACGGGGGGCGCTTGGCTGCTTTCTTT CASTLPDGGRLAAFF TRBJ1-1 . TRBV28 .
TGTGCCAGCAGTTCGTCCCCGAGATCCTACGAGCAGTACTTC CASSSSPRSYEQYF TRBJ2-7 . TRBV3-1/TRBV3-2 .
TGTGCCAGCAGCCCCATAAGAGCGGGGAGCTGTTTCTTC CASSPIRAGSCFF TRBJ2-1 TRBD2 TRBV3-1/TRBV3-2 .
TGTGCCAGCAGAACGAGGGAAGAGGGGGATCGCACTGAAGCTTTCTTT CASRTREEGDRTEAFF TRBJ1-1 . TRBV27 .
TGCGCCAGCAGGGAGGATCTACAATCACCCCTCCACTTT CASREDLQSPLHF TRBJ1-6 . TRBV5-1 .
TGCAGCGAAGAGTCGGTAACCTACGAGCAGTACTTC CSEESVTYEQYF TRBJ2-7 . TRBV29-1 .
TGTGCCAGCAAGAGGGGCAGGGGACAAGAGACCCAGTACTTC CASKRGRGQETQYF TRBJ2-5 . TRBV2 .
TGCGCCAGCAGCCAGGATAGCTTGAAGACCCAGTACTTC CASSQDSLKTQYF TRBJ2-5 . TRBV4-1 .
TGTGCCAGCACATTTGGGACAGGGCTTTATGGCTACACCTTC CASTFGTGLYGYTF TRBJ1-2 TRBD1 TRBV5-6 .
TGTGCCAGCAGCTTAGTAGGACACATGAACACTGAAGCTTTCTTT CASSLVGHMNTEAFF TRBJ1-1 . TRBV7-8 .
TGTGCCAGCAGCCAGGGCAGTTACAATGAGCAGTTCTTC CASSQGSYNEQFF TRBJ2-1 . TRBV9 .
TGTGCCAGCTCCATAGATCAGAACACTGAAGCTTTCTTT CASSIDQNTEAFF TRBJ1-1 . TRBV18 .
TGTGCCAGCAGTCCCGGGACAGTCACAGATACGCAGTATTTT CASSPGTVTDTQYF TRBJ2-3 TRBD1 TRBV28 .
TGTGCCAGCAGTTTTGCGACCTACGAGCAGTACTTC CASSFATYEQYF TRBJ2-7 . TRBV5-6 .
TGTGCCAGTAGTAAGGAGTATTCCTACGAGCAGTACTTC CASSKEYSYEQYF TRBJ2-7 . TRBV19 .
TGTGCCAGCAGCCTAGGGGGCTATAGCAATCAGCCCCAGCATTTT CASSLGGYSNQPQHF TRBJ1-5 TRBD1 TRBV5-6 once
TGCGCCAGCAGCTTGGCGGGATTCGACTATGGCTACACCTTC CASSLAGFDYGYTF TRBJ1-2 . TRBV5-1 .
TGTGCCAGCAGTTTGGCGACAGGGGAGGGCAATCAGCCCCAGCATTTT CASSLATGEGNQPQHF TRBJ1-5 TRBD1 TRBV28 .
TGTGCCTGGAGTAGAGGCGCCCCAGCTTTCTTT CAWSRGAPAFF TRBJ1-1 . TRBV30 .
TGTGCCAGCAGCTTATACCAGGTGGCCGGGGAGCTGTTTTTT CASSLYQVAGELFF TRBJ2-2 . TRBV13 .
TGTGCCAGCAGTTTAGACAATCGATCGGCCCAGTACTTC CASSLDNRSAQYF TRBJ2-5 . TRBV28 .
TGCAGTGCCACGGGAGGAAACACCATATATTTT CSATGGNTIYF TRBJ1-3 . TRBV20-1 .
TGTGCCAGCAGTCTTCAGGGGAAGCCCCAGCATTTT CASSLQGKPQHF TRBJ1-5 . TRBV12-3/TRBV12-4 .
TGTGCCACCAGCAGTGAGGGGGCGAGAAATGAGCAGTTCTTC CATSSEGARNEQFF TRBJ2-1 TRBD1 TRBV15 .
TGTGCCATCAGGGGTCTCGAGTATTCGGACAGGGACTACATCTATGGCTACACCTTC CAIRGLEYSDRDYIYGYTF TRBJ1-2 TRBD1 TRBV10-3 .
TGTGCCAGCAGCTTAGTAACGGGGGGGCCAAGCGAGCAGTACTTC CASSLVTGGPSEQYF TRBJ2-7 TRBD2 TRBV11-2 .
TGTGCCAGCACGGACCGCGGGTTCACAGATACGCAGTATTTT CASTDRGFTDTQYF TRBJ2-3 . TRBV6-5 .
TGCGCCAGCAGCTTGGATTATTCCGGTGGGCTGTTTTTT CASSLDYSGGLFF TRBJ2-2 . TRBV5-1 once
TGTGCCAGCAGTTTAGGCGAGGACTTAAACACCGGGGAGCTGTTTTTT CASSLGEDLNTGELFF TRBJ2-2 . TRBV27 .
TGCGCCAGCAGCTTCCCCGGACTAGCGGGGGATAACACCGGGGAGCTGTTTTTT CASSFPGLAGDNTGELFF TRBJ2-2 TRBD2 TRBV5-1 .
TGCGCCAGCAGCTTCCCCTCAGATACGCAGTATTTT CASSFPSDTQYF TRBJ2-3 . TRBV4-1 .
TGTGCCAGCTCGCTCGGACAGCCGAGCTACGAGCAGTACTTC CASSLGQPSYEQYF TRBJ2-7 . TRBV18 .
TGTGCCAGCAGCCTGGGACTAGCGACCGACACAGATACGCAGTATTTT CASSLGLATDTDTQYF TRBJ2-3 TRBD2 TRBV2 .
TGTGCCAGCAGTGAAAGTTTGAGTGGTGAAAAACTGTTTTTT CASSESLSGEKLFF TRBJ1-4 . TRBV6-1 .
TGCGCCAGCAGCTGGGGAGGCGGGGGGGCATTTGGGACGCAGTATTTT CASSWGGGGAFGTQYF TRBJ2-3 TRBD2 TRBV5-1 .
TGTGCCAGCAGCCCAGAGGGGGGGGTTCCTTATGGCTACACCTTC CASSPEGGVPYGYTF TRBJ1-2 . TRBV5-5 .